Below, 20 T cell receptor beta chains from the same sample are listed, as sequenced in a study of spatial heterogeneity in lung cancer. Study-wide findings and caveats: Counts of expanded alpha and beta TCRs within tumors tracked the tumor nonsynonymous mutation count.

Which antigens these TCRs recognize remains unknown. As for time point: sample taken at primary tumor resection. From the 5' RACE reads, TCRdb called clonotypes with MiXCR, one entry per CDR3 protein. The sample records several hundred distinct CDR3 sequences, approximately 15% being singletons. Sequencing used lung tumor tissue, obtained at surgery. The receptors were sampled from a male donor with early-stage non-small cell lung cancer.

By its share, this clonotype is medium-sized. J is TRBJ2-5 and V is TRBV7-2, with 11 bases fitting TRBD2. V shed 5 bases, J shed 9 bases, and the junction held 8 bases outside the gene matches. Per the germline V gene, CDR1 is SGHTA and CDR2 is FQGNSA. The CDR3 totals 14 residues. CDR3 DNA sequence: TGTGCCAGCAGCCTACGGACTAGCGGGCCCCCCCAGTACTTC. It specifies CASSLRTSGPPQYF.

This clonotype was found a few times. The rearrangement links TRBV6-2 or TRBV6-3 to TRBJ2-3; D is unclear. The V end lost 3 bases, the J end lost 0 bases, and 10 bases lay between the germline ends. CDR1 is MNHEY, CDR2 SVGEGT, per germline. This CDR3 is 15 amino acids long. CDR3 protein: CASSYRSTSTDTQYF. The DNA for the CDR3 is TGTGCCAGCAGTTATCGGAGTACTAGCACAGATACGCAGTATTTT.

This clonotype was observed a few times. The genes are TRBV19 and TRBJ2-2; 11 bases map to TRBD1. CDR1 and CDR2 (germline): LNHDA, SQIVND (reference sequence). The ends lost 4 bases at V and 6 bases at J; junction bases unmatched: 7. The CDR3 runs to 16 residues. The DNA for the CDR3 is TGTGCCAGTAGTACGAGGACAGGGGGCCGACCCGGGGAGCTGTTTTTT. Its protein product is CASSTRTGGRPGELFF.

The rearrangement uses TRBV25-1 and TRBJ1-1; TRBD1 matches 9 bases. V lost 6 bases, J lost 10 bases, and 15 bases stayed unmatched. Per germline, CDR1 MGHDK and CDR2 SYGVNS. This CDR3 spans 15 amino acids. DNA for the CDR3: TGTGCCAGCAGAAAACAAACCGGGACAGGGATACGAGCTTTCTTT. Its protein product is CASRKQTGTGIRAFF.

The sample holds a few counts of this clonotype. The CDR3: CSANPGTSVFRYEQYF. DNA for the CDR3: TGCAGTGCGAATCCCGGGACTAGCGTTTTCCGCTACGAGCAGTACTTC. The chain carries TRBV20-1 and TRBJ2-7, with TRBD2 matching over 10 bases. Trimming cost V 6 bases and J 3 bases; bases outside gene matches: 14. Germline CDR1 DFQATT, CDR2 SNEGSKA (reference sequence). This CDR3 region has 16 residues.

This clonotype is large in the sample. V and J are TRBV5-5 and TRBJ1-1; no firm D call. Germline loops: CDR1 SGHKS, CDR2 YYEKEE (reference sequence). CDR3 length: 13 amino acids. V gave up 5 bases and J gave up 0 bases, with 8 bases separating them. The CDR3 sequence is CASRRDLNTEAFF. The DNA for the CDR3 is TGTGCCAGCAGGCGTGATCTGAACACTGAAGCTTTCTTT.

About this clonotype itself: A much larger clone lies a single base off, so this may be a read error. The chain is built from TRBV7-2 and TRBJ2-7; 9 nucleotides match TRBD2. Trimming removed 5 bases from V and 2 bases from J; junction bases left unmatched: 4. Per the germline V gene, CDR1 is SGHTA and CDR2 is FQGNSA. CDR3 length: 14 amino acids. CDR3 DNA sequence: TGTGCCAGCAGCCGGACTAGCGAGACCTACGAGCAGTACTTC. The encoded protein is CASSRTSETYEQYF.

This clonotype is medium-sized. The chain has TRBV28 and TRBJ1-3, with D maybe TRBD1 (5 bases). Germline-derived CDR1 and CDR2 are MDHEN and SYDVKM. The CDR3 is made up of 15 amino acids. Trimming shortened V by 8 bases and J by 0 bases, and 14 bases separated the two germline ends. The CDR3 DNA follows: TGTGCCAGCGGGGGGTTTGGGGACTCTGGAAACACCATATATTTT. Residues: CASGGFGDSGNTIYF.

Within the sample, this clonotype is medium-sized. The chain carries TRBV7-9 and TRBJ1-5; no reliable D call. CDR1 is SEHNR and CDR2 is FQNEAQ in the germline V gene (reference sequence). V lost 0 bases, J lost 3 bases, and 6 bases lay in between. This CDR3 contains 14 residues. The CDR3 is CASSLASSNQPQHF. CDR3 DNA sequence: TGTGCCAGCAGCTTAGCGTCTTCCAATCAGCCCCAGCATTTT. Drawing the rest from reference TRBV7-9 and TRBJ1-5, the complete variable domain is DTGVSQNPRHKITKRGQNVTFRCDPISEHNRLYWYRQTLGQGPEFLTYFQNEAQLEKSRLLSDRFSAERPKGSFSTLEIQRTEQGDSAMYLCASSLASSNQPQHFGDGTRLSIL.

The table lists this clonotype with a few counts. V and J are TRBV20-1 and TRBJ2-3; tentative D call: TRBD2 (6 bases). Between the trimmed V and J ends, which lost 6 bases and 6 bases, there was a span of 22 bases. This CDR3 region has 15 residues. Germline V gives CDR1 DFQATT, CDR2 SNEGSKA (reference sequence). DNA for the CDR3: TGCAGTGCGACCATAGCGGCGGGAAAGTCCGATACGCAGTATTTT. As protein: CSATIAAGKSDTQYF.

This clonotype has only a few counts. V usage is TRBV6-1 and J usage is TRBJ2-7; no firm D call. The CDR3 sequence is 15 residues long. CDR1 is MNHNS and CDR2 is SASEGT in the germline V gene. Trimming shortened V by 1 base and J by 0 bases, and 10 bases separated the two germline ends. This CDR3 is CASSEELGISYEQYF. The CDR3 nucleotides read TGTGCCAGCAGTGAAGAACTGGGGATCTCCTACGAGCAGTACTTC.

By share of the sample, this clonotype is medium-sized. V and J are TRBV5-6 and TRBJ1-2; possible D gene TRBD1, 5 bases. The CDR3 is made up of 14 amino acids. V was trimmed by 2 bases and J by 1 base, leaving 9 bases between them. Germline V gives CDR1 SGHDT, CDR2 YYEEEE. CDR3 region: CASSLRQLNYGYTF. CDR3 coding DNA: TGTGCCAGCAGCTTAAGACAGCTTAACTATGGCTACACCTTC.

The chain uses TRBV4-1 and TRBJ1-3; no reliable D call. CDR3 length: 13 residues. V gave up 2 bases and J gave up 4 bases, with 6 bases separating them. Germline assignment: CDR1 MGHRA and CDR2 YSYEKL. The CDR3 region is CASSQWQGNTIYF. The CDR3 nucleotides are TGCGCCAGCAGCCAATGGCAGGGAAACACCATATATTTT.

By share, this clonotype counts as medium-sized. The chain has TRBV4-3 and TRBJ1-1; unclear D gene. CDR3 length: 15 residues. Trimming shortened V by 1 base and J by 8 bases, and 17 bases separated the two germline ends. Germline CDR1 reads LGHNA; CDR2 reads YSLEER. The CDR3 region has the DNA TGCGCCAGCAGCCAAGGGCTTACATTTTCCCCCGAAGCTTTCTTT. It is translated as CASSQGLTFSPEAFF.

This clonotype is labeled medium-sized. V usage is TRBV5-1 and J usage is TRBJ1-1, with unresolved D. The CDR3 extends over 14 amino acids. V lost 0 bases, J lost 1 base, and 7 bases lay in between. Germline V gene data show CDR1 as SGHRS and CDR2 as YFSETQ. Here the CDR3 reads CASSLGQKNTEAFF. The DNA of the CDR3 is TGCGCCAGCAGCTTGGGGCAGAAGAACACTGAAGCTTTCTTT.

The V and J genes are TRBV12-3 or TRBV12-4 and TRBJ1-1, with 7 bases aligning to TRBD1. This CDR3 comprises 15 residues. The trim removed 5 bases at V and 3 bases at J, leaving 9 bases unmatched. CDR3 residues: CASSPRQGRHTEAFF. In nucleotides, the CDR3 is TGTGCCAGCAGTCCCCGACAGGGACGGCACACTGAAGCTTTCTTT.

The chain recombines TRBV6-6 with TRBJ1-2; maybe TRBD1 (6 bases). From germline, CDR1 is MNHNY and CDR2 SVGAGI (reference sequence). Trimming pared 5 bases from V and 2 bases from J, leaving 12 bases between. The CDR3 totals 14 residues. Here the CDR3 DNA reads TGTGCCAGCAGTCAGCGACAGGCGAACTATGGCTACACCTTC. This translates into CASSQRQANYGYTF.

The chain's CDR3 is CFVGIAKNIQYF. The CDR3 DNA reads as TGTTTTGTGGGCATTGCCAAAAACATTCAGTACTTC. This chain links TRBV7-9 with TRBJ2-4; D is unclear. Per germline, CDR1 SEHNR and CDR2 FQNEAQ (reference sequence). The CDR3 covers 12 residues.

By sample fraction, this clonotype is large (0.1 to 1%). This chain's CDR3 is CASSPGVLAKNIQYF. The DNA of the CDR3 is TGCGCCAGCAGCCCAGGGGTTTTGGCCAAAAACATTCAGTACTTC. This chain joins TRBV4-3 and TRBJ2-4, with a weak D call TRBD1 (6 bases). V was trimmed by 4 bases and J by 1 base, leaving 11 bases between them. Germline CDR1 reads LGHNA; CDR2 reads YSLEER. This CDR3 spans 15 amino acids.

In its sample, this clonotype is medium-sized. The CDR3 reads CAWDGDTQYF. CDR3 DNA sequence: TGTGCCTGGGATGGAGATACGCAGTATTTT. This chain joins TRBV30 and TRBJ2-3; D is unresolved. Trimming took 5 bases from V and 5 from J, leaving 5 bases between them. CDR3 size: 10 residues. Germline V gives CDR1 GTSNPN, CDR2 SVGIG (reference sequence).